This T cell receptor (beta chain) comes out of a study of cytomegalovirus exposure and HLA in healthy donors. Germline values: CDR1 SNHLY, CDR2 FYNNEI. The CDR3 is 13 amino acids. The V and J ends lost 7 bases and 6 bases respectively, with 14 bases between them. Study-level results: High specificity and sensitivity for cytomegalovirus status were reported for the classifier.

Assay used: immunoSEQ multiplex PCR; TCRdb lists only in-frame clones, some missing. The sample lists around 180,000 clones, about 80% seen once, with over 5.5% in the top ten. As to this clone: The antigen remains unidentified.

The sample comprised PBMCs. The V and J genes are TRBV2 and TRBJ2-3; TRBD2 is a possible D gene (7 bases). The receptor was isolated from a man younger than 35 in good health and CMV-seropositive. The CDR3, as DNA: TGTGCCAGCAACCGAGGGGGAGGGGATACGCAGTATTTT. This encodes CASNRGGGDTQYF. The full variable domain, in which reference TRBV2 and TRBJ2-3 provide the parts outside the CDR3, is EPEVTQTPSHQVTQMGQEVILRCVPISNHLYFYWYRQILGQKVEFLVSFYNNEISEKSEIFDDQFSVERPDGSNFTLKIRSTKLEDSAMYFCASNRGGGDTQYFGPGTRLTVL.